The T cell receptor (beta chain) described here comes from a study of technical replicates of blood from a few donors. Sequencing used immunoSEQ multiplex PCR; TCRdb keeps in-frame clones, though not all of them. The data contain 75,000 to 100,000 clones, around 94% of them singletons. The CDR3 has 17 residues. Germline values: CDR1 SGDLS, CDR2 YYNGEE. V was pared by 3 bases and J by 2 bases, with 4 bases of the junction left unmatched. The chain carries TRBV9 and TRBJ2-6; 11 bases match TRBD1. This sequence was found in a human donor in good health. Sequenced input: T cells isolated from PBMCs. CDR3 region: CASSARTGGPGANVLTF. The DNA of the CDR3 is TGTGCCAGCAGCGCCCGGACAGGGGGCCCTGGGGCCAACGTCCTGACTTTC.